The next 32 T cell receptor beta chains were all read from a single sample in a study of T-cell memory formation after mild COVID-19. TCRdb itself ran the 5' RACE reads through MiXCR, one entry per CDR3 protein. This table holds around 200,000 distinct CDR3 sequences, around a fifth found once. Sequencing used PBMCs or a T cell subset sorted from them (not recorded which). These receptors were collected from an adult woman who had mild COVID-19 (a few samples of this study predate the infection). Cell type and time point are not known.

This sequence joins TRBV30 and TRBJ2-7; tentatively, D is TRBD1 (6 bases). Deletions cut 2 bases from V and 5 bases from J, with 10 bases between. From germline, CDR1 is GTSNPN and CDR2 SVGIG (reference sequence). The CDR3 sequence is 12 residues long. The CDR3 reads CAWSPQGNEQYF. The CDR3 coding sequence is TGTGCCTGGAGTCCACAGGGAAACGAGCAGTACTTC.

This clonotype occurred many times. This chain connects TRBV5-1 to TRBJ2-3; 8 positions match TRBD1. Losses at the gene ends were 1 base for V and 3 bases for J; bases not matched to a gene: 4. From germline, CDR1 is SGHRS and CDR2 YFSETQ. The CDR3 contains 15 residues. The CDR3 DNA reads as TGCGCCAGCAGCTTGATGCAGGGGGCTACAGATACGCAGTATTTT. Residues: CASSLMQGATDTQYF.

This clonotype was observed a handful of times. J is TRBJ2-7 and V is TRBV7-9; D is unclear. The CDR3 is made up of 14 amino acids. CDR1 is SEHNR, CDR2 FQNEAQ, per germline (reference sequence). V dropped 5 bases and J dropped 5 bases, with 16 bases sitting between them. The CDR3 reads CASSSTYQENEQYF. CDR3 DNA: TGTGCCAGCAGCAGCACTTACCAGGAGAACGAGCAGTACTTC.

This clonotype has only a few counts. The CDR3 reads CASSQGQSEAFF. Written as DNA, the CDR3 is TGTGCCAGCAGCCAAGGACAGTCTGAAGCTTTCTTT. The chain links TRBV7-9 to TRBJ1-1; D might be TRBD1 (6 bases). The CDR3 has 12 residues. With 5 bases removed from V and 6 bases from J, the gap between germline ends came to 10 bases. The germline CDR1 and CDR2 sequences are SEHNR and FQNEAQ (reference sequence).

The table lists this clonotype with a few counts. The V and J genes are TRBV5-1 and TRBJ2-5, with D perhaps matching TRBD2 (5 bases). The V end lost 0 bases, the J end lost 2 bases, and 8 bases lay between the germline ends. This CDR3 is 14 amino acids long. Germline V gene sequence: CDR1 SGHRS, CDR2 YFSETQ. The CDR3 nucleotides read TGCGCCAGCAGCTTGGAGTCGGGACAAGAGACCCAGTACTTC. Its translation: CASSLESGQETQYF.

This clonotype was seen a few times. The chain employs TRBV9 and TRBJ2-7, with TRBD1 matching 8 bases. CDR1 is SGDLS, CDR2 YYNGEE, per germline. V was pared by 0 bases and J by 2 bases, with 4 bases of the junction left unmatched. The CDR3 totals 15 residues. The CDR3 DNA reads as TGTGCCAGCAGCGTAGATAACAGGGGGACCTACGAGCAGTACTTC. It is translated as CASSVDNRGTYEQYF.

This clonotype was observed a handful of times. V gene TRBV4-1 combines with J gene TRBJ1-2; tentative D call: TRBD1 (5 bases). The CDR3 covers 13 residues. V gave up 4 bases and J gave up 6 bases, with 12 bases separating them. Germline V gene data show CDR1 as MGHRA and CDR2 as YSYEKL. The CDR3 protein is CASSLRGWDGYTF. The CDR3 DNA reads as TGCGCCAGCAGCCTGCGGGGGTGGGATGGCTACACCTTC.

This clonotype occurred a few times. V and J are TRBV24-1 and TRBJ1-1; D call uncertain. CDR3 length: 14 amino acids. V dropped 4 bases and J dropped 8 bases, with 16 bases sitting between them. Germline CDR1 reads KGHDR; CDR2 reads SFDVKD. CDR3 protein: CATSDHGRTGEAFF. Written as DNA, the CDR3 is TGTGCCACCAGTGACCATGGACGGACTGGGGAAGCTTTCTTT.

This clonotype occurred a few times. At one end the junction does not follow the germline gene, possibly because of a read error. The V call is TRBV12-3 or TRBV12-4, the J call TRBJ2-1, with 13 bases lining up with TRBD2. The CDR3 is made up of 14 amino acids. Here the CDR3 DNA reads TGTGCCAGCAGCTCTATTGGGACTAGCGGGGCTGGGGTGTTC. Translating it yields CASSSIGTSGAGVF.

This clonotype was counted a few times. The gene calls are TRBV6-2 or TRBV6-3 and TRBJ2-7; D unresolved. With 2 bases removed from V and 5 bases from J, the gap between germline ends came to 10 bases. Per the germline V gene, CDR1 is MNHEY and CDR2 is SVGEGT. The CDR3 length is 13 residues. The CDR3 nucleotides are TGTGCCAGCAGTTACGGCCAGGTGAACGAGCAGTACTTC. Translating it yields CASSYGQVNEQYF.

This clonotype showed up just a few times. This chain connects TRBV4-2 to TRBJ2-5; D tentatively reads TRBD1 or TRBD2 (5 bases each). Germline-derived CDR1 and CDR2 are LGHNA and YNFKEQ. The CDR3 sequence is 16 residues long. V lost 1 base and J lost 0, with 12 bases in between. CDR3 region: CASSQVWDRDQETQYF. The CDR3, as DNA: TGTGCCAGCAGCCAAGTCTGGGACCGCGACCAAGAGACCCAGTACTTC.

The chain employs TRBV7-8 and TRBJ1-5; 7 nucleotides match TRBD1. Germline V gene sequence: CDR1 SGHVS, CDR2 FQNEAQ. The V gene end was trimmed by 6 bases and the J gene end by 9 bases; junction bases not matched to a gene: 14. CDR3 size: 15 residues. CDR3 loop: CASRAGSGGRSPQHF. The CDR3 coding sequence is TGTGCCAGCAGGGCGGGTTCAGGGGGTCGGTCGCCCCAGCATTTT.

The rearrangement joins TRBV7-2 to TRBJ1-2; D is possibly TRBD1 (5 bases). The germline V and J ends were trimmed by 2 bases and 2 bases, with 15 bases remaining between them. This CDR3 region has 16 residues. From germline, CDR1 is SGHTA and CDR2 FQGNSA. CDR3 DNA: TGTGCCAGCAGCTTATCAGGGCAGGGTATAAACTATGGCTACACCTTC. Amino acids: CASSLSGQGINYGYTF.

The V and J genes are TRBV5-1 and TRBJ1-5; D perhaps matches TRBD1 (6 bases). Germline CDR1 SGHRS, CDR2 YFSETQ. The germline V and J ends were trimmed by 4 bases and 5 bases, with 13 bases remaining between them. The CDR3 covers 14 residues. The CDR3 protein is CASSPGRGDQPQHF. CDR3 sequence (DNA): TGCGCCAGCAGCCCTGGCAGGGGTGATCAGCCCCAGCATTTT.

V usage is TRBV4-1 and J usage is TRBJ2-1, with 14 bases identical to TRBD2. CDR3 size: 17 residues. V gave up 6 bases and J gave up 8 bases; unmatched junction bases: 12. Germline CDR1 and CDR2: MGHRA and YSYEKL. The CDR3 sequence: CASSPRLAGGPRDEQFF. The CDR3, as DNA: TGCGCCAGCAGTCCTAGACTAGCGGGGGGGCCTAGGGATGAGCAGTTCTTC.

The chain combines TRBV7-9 with TRBJ2-7; perhaps TRBD1 as D (5 bases). V shed 5 bases and J shed 6 bases, with 11 bases lying between them. The CDR3 has 12 residues. Looked up from germline, CDR1 is SEHNR and CDR2 is FQNEAQ (reference sequence). CDR3 bases: TGTGCCAGCAGCCAGGGCTTACGCGAGCAGTACTTC. It yields the protein CASSQGLREQYF. The full variable domain, completed using reference TRBV7-9 and TRBJ2-7, is DTGVSQNPRHKITKRGQNVTFRCDPISEHNRLYWYRQTLGQGPEFLTYFQNEAQLEKSRLLSDRFSAERPKGSFSTLEIQRTEQGDSAMYLCASSQGLREQYFGPGTRLTVT.

This clonotype was counted only a few times. V and J are TRBV29-1 and TRBJ1-1, with D possibly TRBD1 on 6 matching bases. CDR3 size: 12 residues. Trimming left V 7 bases short and J 4 bases short, with 13 bases between. CDR1 is SQVTM, CDR2 ANQGSEA, per germline. Here the CDR3 reads CSAEGGATEAFF. The CDR3 nucleotides read TGCAGCGCCGAGGGGGGGGCCACTGAAGCTTTCTTT.

The chain uses TRBV20-1 and TRBJ2-7, with 7 bases identical to TRBD2. This CDR3 has 13 residues. The germline CDR1 and CDR2 sequences are DFQATT and SNEGSKA (reference sequence). J was trimmed by 1 base and V by 6 bases; bases with no gene match: 6. CDR3 DNA: TGCAGTGCCGCGAGCGGGACTTCCTACGAGCAGTACTTC. Translating it yields CSAASGTSYEQYF.

This sequence joins TRBV5-1 and TRBJ1-1, with D uncertain. This CDR3 contains 13 residues. Trimming removed 4 bases at V and 3 bases at J, with 10 bases between. Germline CDR1 SGHRS, CDR2 YFSETQ. Here the CDR3 reads CASSPRWDTEAFF. In DNA, the CDR3 is TGCGCCAGCAGCCCCCGGTGGGACACTGAAGCTTTCTTT.

The J gene is TRBJ1-2, the V gene TRBV14; D ambiguous. V lost 2 bases and J 3 bases, leaving 13 bases between the germline ends. The CDR3 is 15 residues long. Germline V CDR1 and CDR2: SGHDN, FVKESK. The CDR3 bases are TGTGCCAGCAGCCAATGGGGTACCGGGGACTATGGCTACACCTTC. This sequence encodes CASSQWGTGDYGYTF. The complete variable domain, with remaining parts taken from reference TRBV14 and TRBJ1-2, reads EAGVTQFPSHSVIEKGQTVTLRCDPISGHDNLYWYRRVMGKEIKFLLHFVKESKQDESGMPNNRFLAERTGGTYSTLKVQPAELEDSGVYFCASSQWGTGDYGYTFGSGTRLTVV.

V is TRBV9 and J is TRBJ1-2; tentatively, D is TRBD1 (5 bases). The V gene lost 6 bases and the J gene lost 8 bases, with 14 bases spanning the gap. The CDR3 totals 12 residues. The germline CDR1 and CDR2 sequences are SGDLS and YYNGEE. The CDR3 sequence is CASTRGGDGYTF. The CDR3 DNA reads as TGTGCCAGCACCCGGGGGGGTGACGGCTACACCTTC.

This clonotype was seen a few times. The chain employs TRBV9 and TRBJ2-1, with D possibly matching TRBD1 (5 bases). CDR1 is SGDLS, CDR2 YYNGEE, per germline. CDR3 size: 13 residues. Trimming shortened V by 0 bases and J by 7 bases, and 8 bases separated the two germline ends. CDR3 amino acids: CASSVGQGNEQFF. As DNA, the CDR3 is TGTGCCAGCAGCGTAGGCCAGGGAAATGAGCAGTTCTTC.

The chain combines TRBV6-1 with TRBJ2-7; D is undetermined. The length of the CDR3 is 11 residues. CDR1 is MNHNS and CDR2 is SASEGT in the germline V gene. Trimming took 7 bases from V and 5 from J, leaving 9 bases between them. The CDR3 loop reads CASIWYDEQYF. DNA for the CDR3: TGTGCCAGCATCTGGTACGACGAGCAGTACTTC.

The chain is built from TRBV2 and TRBJ2-1, with D perhaps TRBD1 or TRBD2 (5 bases each). CDR3 length: 13 residues. Germline-derived CDR1 and CDR2 are SNHLY and FYNNEI. V shed 1 base and J shed 8 bases, with 9 bases lying between them. The CDR3 DNA reads TGTGCCAGCAGTGAAGTGGGGGATTATGAGCAGTTCTTC. Its protein is CASSEVGDYEQFF.

This CDR3 reads CASSSPGSGNQPQHF. The CDR3 DNA follows: TGTGCCAGCAGCTCGCCGGGGTCTGGCAATCAGCCCCAGCATTTT. V usage is TRBV7-9 and J usage is TRBJ1-5; D not certain. This CDR3 spans 15 amino acids. The V gene's germline CDR1 is SEHNR and CDR2 FQNEAQ (reference sequence). Trimming removed 4 bases at V and 2 bases at J, with 12 bases between. The full variable domain, rest sourced from reference TRBV7-9 and TRBJ1-5, is DTGVSQNPRHKITKRGQNVTFRCDPISEHNRLYWYRQTLGQGPEFLTYFQNEAQLEKSRLLSDRFSAERPKGSFSTLEIQRTEQGDSAMYLCASSSPGSGNQPQHFGDGTRLSIL.

The chain combines TRBV7-6 with TRBJ1-3, with 8 bases fitting TRBD1. Germline loops: CDR1 SGHVS, CDR2 FNYEAQ. Trimming took 0 bases from V and 3 from J; bases not matched to a gene: 7. The CDR3 length is 17 residues. The CDR3 DNA reads TGTGCCAGCAGCTTAGCGCTGGGGACAGGCCGTGGAAACACCATATATTTT. It encodes CASSLALGTGRGNTIYF.

This clonotype has just a few counts. This chain links TRBV4-3 with TRBJ2-1, with 10 nucleotides matching TRBD2. The junction had 12 bases not matched to a gene; V was cut back by 0 bases and J by 7 bases. This CDR3 has 18 residues. Germline V CDR1 and CDR2: LGHNA, YSLEER. The CDR3 bases are TGCGCCAGCAGCCAAGAATTCGAAGGGCTAGCGGGAGCAAATGAGCAGTTCTTC. Its translation is CASSQEFEGLAGANEQFF.

The V and J genes are TRBV7-8 and TRBJ2-7; D remains ambiguous. The CDR3 has 14 residues. The germline V and J ends were trimmed by 5 bases and 3 bases, with 14 bases remaining between them. Germline V CDR1 and CDR2: SGHVS, FQNEAQ. The CDR3 DNA reads as TGTGCCAGCAGCACGCCCCAAGAGCGCTACGAGCAGTACTTC. As protein: CASSTPQERYEQYF.

This clonotype occurred a few times. This chain connects TRBV9 to TRBJ2-7, with D perhaps TRBD1 (5 bases). This CDR3 region has 14 residues. Germline CDR1 SGDLS, CDR2 YYNGEE. Trimming removed 7 bases at V and 2 bases at J, with 16 bases between. CDR3 in DNA: TGTGCCAGCGGGGTGGGGCAGGCCCCCTACGAGCAGTACTTC. Protein product: CASGVGQAPYEQYF.

V gene TRBV6-5 combines with J gene TRBJ2-2; TRBD2 matches 8 bases. The CDR3 extends over 16 amino acids. Germline-derived CDR1 and CDR2 are MNHEY and SVGAGI. The trim removed 0 bases at V and 6 bases at J, leaving 6 bases unmatched. The CDR3 nucleotides read TGTGCCAGCAGTTACTCAGGCGGGGGGCGCGCCGGGGAGCTGTTTTTT. Translating gives CASSYSGGGRAGELFF.

The rearrangement joins TRBV20-1 to TRBJ2-1; 9 bases map to TRBD2. J was trimmed by 2 bases and V by 1 base; bases with no gene match: 3. The CDR3 runs to 15 residues. The germline V gene has CDR1 DFQATT and CDR2 SNEGSKA (reference sequence). The CDR3 bases are TGCAGTGCTAGAGGGATAGCGGGAGCCTACAATGAGCAGTTCTTC. Amino acid sequence: CSARGIAGAYNEQFF.

In this sample, this clonotype turned up a few times. The gene calls are TRBV11-2 and TRBJ1-2; D remains ambiguous. Germline loops: CDR1 SGHAT, CDR2 FQNNGV. This CDR3 region has 13 residues. V shed 5 bases and J shed 8 bases, with 15 bases lying between them. This chain's CDR3 is CASSQTRGGGYTF. CDR3 nucleotides: TGTGCCAGCAGCCAGACGAGAGGAGGGGGCTACACCTTC.